Given below is one TCR beta chain in context. This clone appeared a single time. Its antigen remains unidentified. No base-level quality is on record; no much larger clone is a single base apart. TCRbeta CDR3 regions were amplified from genomic DNA by means of the immunoSEQ Assay, a bias-controlled multiplex PCR. Per the original workflow: Nucleated cell counts per sample were estimated from amplification of reference gene primers within the assay. To quantify the absolute abundance of each unique TCRbeta CDR3 rearrangement, sequence reads were collapsed and filtered. For each sample, productive Simpson clonality was calculated as the square root of Simpson's diversity index across productive rearrangements. TCRdb carries this immuneACCESS record with in-frame sequences only. Its versions omit some clonotypes, under half of them owing to an unresolved V gene in the studies checked, with the rest unexplained. The V and J calls and clone size were taken over from that table, and D and trimming were inferred from the DNA. The sample table holds 100,000 to 150,000 clones, of which roughly 86% were seen once. Of the sample, approximately 5.3% falls within the top ten clones.

These data are taken from a study of blood T cell repertoires in COVID-19 (dated by TCRdb to the early 2020s). Looking at the study overall: The collaborator samples originated in the United States, Italy and Spain and spanned the acute and convalescent phases of COVID-19. Where available, HLA class I and class II types were taken from metadata supplied by the sample provider and were not determined by assay-based typing. The repertoires were released in a freely available public database intended as a resource for research on the immune response to SARS-CoV-2. A de-identified subject ID, COVID-19 status, age in years and sex were almost always included in the sample metadata. The material from the prospective study consisted of cDNA or gDNA derived from T cells, B-cell-depleted T cells, or PBMCs. Samples came from the ongoing ImmuneRACE study (first 160 participants) plus 1,254 subjects from 6 global collaborators. Deeply sampled blood TCRbeta repertoires from subjects exposed to, actively infected with, or recovered from COVID-19 were included in the dataset. Overall study outcomes, separate from this receptor: The quantity of clinical and demographic metadata differed by source and by participant and was supplied without curation.

CDR1 is given as SGHAT and CDR2 as FQNNGV, both from the germline V gene. The cysteine opens and the phenylalanine closes a CDR3 of 13 amino acids. Only the CDR3 DNA stays, 39 bases, in frame from base 1. The V and J ends are trimmed by 3 bases and 8 bases, leaving 10 bases between them. The collaborating institutions used their own protocols to collect whole blood in K2EDTA tubes. For TCRbeta analysis, collaborators shipped samples in one of three forms: frozen whole blood, isolated PBMCs, or DNA extracted from either of those sample types. The sequenced sample consisted of peripheral blood. The V gene is TRBV11-2 and the J gene is TRBJ1-4; the D segment cannot be called with confidence. This receptor was taken from a human donor in a cohort sampled during active COVID-19. CDR3 reads: CASSFEIGEKLFF. The DNA is as follows: TGTGCCAGCAGCTTTGAGATCGGGGAAAAACTGTTTTTT.